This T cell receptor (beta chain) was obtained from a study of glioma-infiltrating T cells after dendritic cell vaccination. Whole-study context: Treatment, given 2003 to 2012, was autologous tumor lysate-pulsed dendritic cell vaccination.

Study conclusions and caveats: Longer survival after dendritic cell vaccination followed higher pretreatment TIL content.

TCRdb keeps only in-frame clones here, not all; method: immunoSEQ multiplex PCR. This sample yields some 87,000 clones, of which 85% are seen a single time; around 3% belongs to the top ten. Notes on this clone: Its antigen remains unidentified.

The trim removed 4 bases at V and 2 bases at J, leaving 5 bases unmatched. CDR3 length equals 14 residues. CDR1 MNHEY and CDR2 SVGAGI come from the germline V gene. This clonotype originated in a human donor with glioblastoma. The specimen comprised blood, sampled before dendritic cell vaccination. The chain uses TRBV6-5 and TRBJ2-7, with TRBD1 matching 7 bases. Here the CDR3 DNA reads TGTGCCAGCAGTTTTGGGGACAGAACCTACGAGCAGTACTTC. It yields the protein CASSFGDRTYEQYF.